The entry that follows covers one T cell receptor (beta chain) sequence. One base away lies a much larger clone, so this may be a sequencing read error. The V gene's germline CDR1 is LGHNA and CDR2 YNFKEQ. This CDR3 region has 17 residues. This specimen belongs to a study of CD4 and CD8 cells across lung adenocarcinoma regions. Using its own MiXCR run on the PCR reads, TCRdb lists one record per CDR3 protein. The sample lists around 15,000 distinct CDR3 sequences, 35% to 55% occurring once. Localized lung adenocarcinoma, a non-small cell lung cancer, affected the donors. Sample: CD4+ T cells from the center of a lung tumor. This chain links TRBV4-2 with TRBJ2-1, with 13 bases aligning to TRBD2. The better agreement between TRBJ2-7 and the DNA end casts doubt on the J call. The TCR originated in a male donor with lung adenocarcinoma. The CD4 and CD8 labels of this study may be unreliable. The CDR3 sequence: CASSQEPGLAGVSEQYF. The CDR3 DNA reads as TGTGCCAGCAGCCAAGAACCAGGACTAGCGGGAGTGTCTGAGCAGTACTTC.